This T cell receptor beta chain was documented in a study of cytomegalovirus exposure and HLA in healthy donors. The PCR used 60 Vbeta and 13 Jbeta primers. Generated by immunoSEQ multiplex PCR, the TCRdb table keeps only in-frame clones and is missing some. Its table lists approximately 170,000 clones. The CDR3 has 16 amino acids. Germline CDR1 reads SNHLY; CDR2 reads FYNNEI. J was trimmed by 3 bases and V by 4 bases; bases with no gene match: 10. The material sequenced was PBMCs. The chain combines TRBV2 with TRBJ2-5; 8 positions match TRBD2. The origin of this receptor is a woman younger than 30 in good health and CMV-seropositive. The DNA for the CDR3 is TGTGCCAGCAGTGGGTCGGCTAGCGGGTATAAAGAGACCCAGTACTTC. It is translated as CASSGSASGYKETQYF.